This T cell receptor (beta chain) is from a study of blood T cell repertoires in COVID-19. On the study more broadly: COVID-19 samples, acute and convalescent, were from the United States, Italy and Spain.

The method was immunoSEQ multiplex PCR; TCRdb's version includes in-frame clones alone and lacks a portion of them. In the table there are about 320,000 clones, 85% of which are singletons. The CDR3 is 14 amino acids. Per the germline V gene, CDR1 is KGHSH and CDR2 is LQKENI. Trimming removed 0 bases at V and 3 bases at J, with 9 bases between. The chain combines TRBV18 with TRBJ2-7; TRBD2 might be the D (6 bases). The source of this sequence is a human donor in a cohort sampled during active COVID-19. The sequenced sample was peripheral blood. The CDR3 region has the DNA TGTGCCAGCTCACCACCGGGAGGAATCTACGAGCAGTACTTC. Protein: CASSPPGGIYEQYF.